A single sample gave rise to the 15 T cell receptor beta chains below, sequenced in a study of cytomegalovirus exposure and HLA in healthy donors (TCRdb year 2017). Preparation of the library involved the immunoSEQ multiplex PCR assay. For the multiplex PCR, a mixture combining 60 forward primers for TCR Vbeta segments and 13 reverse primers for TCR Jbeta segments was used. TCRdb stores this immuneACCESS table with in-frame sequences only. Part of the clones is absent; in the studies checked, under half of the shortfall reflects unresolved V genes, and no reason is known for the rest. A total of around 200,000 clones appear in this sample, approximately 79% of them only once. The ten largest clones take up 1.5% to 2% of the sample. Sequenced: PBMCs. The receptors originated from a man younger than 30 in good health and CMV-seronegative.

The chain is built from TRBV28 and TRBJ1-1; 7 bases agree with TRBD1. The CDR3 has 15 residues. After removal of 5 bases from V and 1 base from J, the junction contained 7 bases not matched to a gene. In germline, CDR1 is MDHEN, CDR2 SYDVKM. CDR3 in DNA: TGTGCCAGCAGTGCGGGACAGAACTGGAACACTGAAGCTTTCTTT. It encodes CASSAGQNWNTEAFF.

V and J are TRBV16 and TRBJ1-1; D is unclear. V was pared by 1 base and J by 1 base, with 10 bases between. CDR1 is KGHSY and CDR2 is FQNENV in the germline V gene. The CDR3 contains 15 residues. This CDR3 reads CASSQYGDQNTEAFF. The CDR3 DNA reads TGTGCCAGCAGCCAATACGGTGATCAGAACACTGAAGCTTTCTTT.

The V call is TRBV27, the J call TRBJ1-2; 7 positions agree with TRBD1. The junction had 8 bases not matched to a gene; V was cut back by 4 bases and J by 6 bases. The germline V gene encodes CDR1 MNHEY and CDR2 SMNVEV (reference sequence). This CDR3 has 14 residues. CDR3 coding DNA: TGTGCCAGCAGTTGGACAGGAACGAGCGATGGCTACACCTTC. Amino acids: CASSWTGTSDGYTF.

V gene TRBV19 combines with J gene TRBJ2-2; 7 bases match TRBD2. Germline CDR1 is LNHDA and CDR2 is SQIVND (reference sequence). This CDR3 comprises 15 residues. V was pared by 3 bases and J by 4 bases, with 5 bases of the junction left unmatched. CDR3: CASSIGLGGTGELFF. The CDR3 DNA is TGTGCCAGTAGTATCGGACTAGGTGGCACCGGGGAGCTGTTTTTT.

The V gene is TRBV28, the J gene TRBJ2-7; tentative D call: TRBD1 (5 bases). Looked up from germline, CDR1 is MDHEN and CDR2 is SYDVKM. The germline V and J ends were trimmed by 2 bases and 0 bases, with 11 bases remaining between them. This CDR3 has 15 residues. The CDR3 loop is CASSLLQATSYEQYF. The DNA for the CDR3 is TGTGCCAGCAGTTTACTACAGGCCACCTCCTACGAGCAGTACTTC.

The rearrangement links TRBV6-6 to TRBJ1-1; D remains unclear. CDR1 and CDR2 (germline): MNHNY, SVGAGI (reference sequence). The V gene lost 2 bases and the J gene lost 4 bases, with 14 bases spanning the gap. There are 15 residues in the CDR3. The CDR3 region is CASSYAAGSGTEAFF. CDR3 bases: TGTGCCAGCAGTTACGCTGCGGGTTCGGGCACTGAAGCTTTCTTT.

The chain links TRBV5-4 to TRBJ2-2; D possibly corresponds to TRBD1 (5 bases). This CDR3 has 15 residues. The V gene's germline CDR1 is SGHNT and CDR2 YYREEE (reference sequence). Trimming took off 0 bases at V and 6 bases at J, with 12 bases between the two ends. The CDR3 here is CASSLDQGGSGELFF. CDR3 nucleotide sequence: TGTGCCAGCAGCTTGGATCAGGGTGGCTCCGGGGAGCTGTTTTTT.

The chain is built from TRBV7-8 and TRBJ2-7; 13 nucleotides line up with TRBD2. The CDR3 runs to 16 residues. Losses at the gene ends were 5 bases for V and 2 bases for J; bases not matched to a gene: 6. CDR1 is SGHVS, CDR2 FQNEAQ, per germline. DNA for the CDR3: TGTGCCAGCAGCCTAACCGGGACTAGCGGGGCCTACGAGCAGTACTTC. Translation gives CASSLTGTSGAYEQYF.

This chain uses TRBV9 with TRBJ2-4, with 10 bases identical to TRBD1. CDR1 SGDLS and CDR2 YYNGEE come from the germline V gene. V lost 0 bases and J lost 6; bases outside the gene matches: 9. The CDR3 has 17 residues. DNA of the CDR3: TGTGCCAGCAGCGTAGGAGGAGGGACAGGGGAGGTAAACATTCAGTACTTC. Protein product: CASSVGGGTGEVNIQYF.

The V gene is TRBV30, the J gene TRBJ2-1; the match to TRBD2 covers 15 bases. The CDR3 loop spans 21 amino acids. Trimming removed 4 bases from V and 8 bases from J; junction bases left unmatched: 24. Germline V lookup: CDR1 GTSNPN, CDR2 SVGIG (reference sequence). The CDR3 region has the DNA TGTGCCTGGAATTTAAACACCGGGACTAGCGGGAGGAGATTACAATACCATGAGCAGTTCTTC. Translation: CAWNLNTGTSGRRLQYHEQFF.

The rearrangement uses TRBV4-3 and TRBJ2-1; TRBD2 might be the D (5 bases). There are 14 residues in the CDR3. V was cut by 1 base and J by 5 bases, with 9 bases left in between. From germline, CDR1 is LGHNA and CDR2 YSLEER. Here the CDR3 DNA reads TGCGCCAGCAGCCAAGGGGCGGGCGACAATGAGCAGTTCTTC. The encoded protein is CASSQGAGDNEQFF.

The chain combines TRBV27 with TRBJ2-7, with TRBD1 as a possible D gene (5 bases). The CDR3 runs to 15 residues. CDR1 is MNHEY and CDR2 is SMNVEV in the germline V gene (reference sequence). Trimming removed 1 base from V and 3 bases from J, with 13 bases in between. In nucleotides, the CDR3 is TGTGCCAGCAGTTTATGGGCAGGGCGGCACTACGAGCAGTACTTC. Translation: CASSLWAGRHYEQYF.

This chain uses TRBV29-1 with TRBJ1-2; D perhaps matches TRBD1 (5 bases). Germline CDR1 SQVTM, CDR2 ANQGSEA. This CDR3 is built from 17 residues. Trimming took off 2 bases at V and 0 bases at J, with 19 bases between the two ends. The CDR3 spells CSVEIYGGEPANYGYTF. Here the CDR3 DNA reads TGCAGCGTTGAAATTTATGGAGGGGAACCAGCTAACTATGGCTACACCTTC.

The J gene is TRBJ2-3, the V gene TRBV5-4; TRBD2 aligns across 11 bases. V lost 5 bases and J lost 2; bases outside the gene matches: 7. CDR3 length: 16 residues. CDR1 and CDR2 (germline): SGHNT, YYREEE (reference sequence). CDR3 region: CASRLAGGPATDTQYF. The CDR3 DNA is TGTGCCAGCAGGCTAGCGGGGGGCCCGGCCACAGATACGCAGTATTTT.

The CDR3 spells CASSSPGTAQETQYF. CDR3 DNA: TGTGCCAGCAGCTCGCCGGGGACAGCTCAAGAGACCCAGTACTTC. This chain joins TRBV6-5 and TRBJ2-5; 7 bases match TRBD1. In germline, CDR1 is MNHEY, CDR2 SVGAGI. V shed 6 bases, J shed 2 bases, and the junction held 9 bases outside the gene matches. The CDR3 sequence is 15 residues long.